A single sample is the source of the 5 T cell receptor beta chains below, sequenced in a study of technical replicates of blood from a few donors. Profiling relied on immunoSEQ multiplex PCR, and the TCRdb table lists in-frame clones only, not all of them. The sample holds around 80,000 clones, about 98% seen once. Sequencing was done on a sample of T cells isolated from PBMCs. The receptors derive from a human donor in good health.

The V and J genes are TRBV5-1 and TRBJ2-3; D is perhaps TRBD2 (6 bases). Trimming took off 3 bases at V and 2 bases at J, with 10 bases between the two ends. The CDR3 is 14 amino acids. Germline V lookup: CDR1 SGHRS, CDR2 YFSETQ. The CDR3 nucleotides read TGCGCCAGCAGCTCCCCGGGAGTCACAGATACGCAGTATTTT. Encoded protein: CASSSPGVTDTQYF.

The chain employs TRBV6-5 and TRBJ2-3, with 9 positions matching TRBD2. After removal of 6 bases from V and 1 base from J, the junction contained 5 bases not matched to a gene. In germline, CDR1 is MNHEY, CDR2 SVGAGI. The CDR3 length is 15 residues. The CDR3 here is CASRRTSGRTDTQYF. The CDR3 DNA is TGTGCCAGCAGAAGAACTAGCGGGCGCACAGATACGCAGTATTTT.

CDR3 in DNA: TGCGCCAGCAGCCGCTTACCGGGACAGGGTAATGAAAAACTGTTTTTT. This sequence encodes CASSRLPGQGNEKLFF. This chain links TRBV4-1 with TRBJ1-4; 9 bases line up with TRBD1. The CDR3 spans 16 residues. Germline-derived CDR1 and CDR2 are MGHRA and YSYEKL. Unmatched junction bases numbered 7, after V lost 4 bases and J lost 4 bases.

The rearrangement links TRBV7-9 to TRBJ2-4, with D tentatively TRBD1 (6 bases). The V end was cut by 5 bases, the J end by 2 bases, with 10 bases between. Germline V gene data show CDR1 as SEHNR and CDR2 as FQNEAQ (reference sequence). CDR3 length equals 14 residues. CDR3 DNA sequence: TGTGCCAGCAGCGGAACAGGGACCAAAAACATTCAGTACTTC. Translation: CASSGTGTKNIQYF.

The chain couples TRBV30 to TRBJ1-6; D uncertain. V shed 0 bases and J shed 11 bases, with 11 bases lying between them. In germline, CDR1 is GTSNPN, CDR2 SVGIG (reference sequence). The CDR3 is 13 residues long. CDR3 region: CAWSVNEGAPLHF. In DNA, the CDR3 is TGTGCCTGGAGTGTTAACGAGGGTGCACCCCTCCACTTT.